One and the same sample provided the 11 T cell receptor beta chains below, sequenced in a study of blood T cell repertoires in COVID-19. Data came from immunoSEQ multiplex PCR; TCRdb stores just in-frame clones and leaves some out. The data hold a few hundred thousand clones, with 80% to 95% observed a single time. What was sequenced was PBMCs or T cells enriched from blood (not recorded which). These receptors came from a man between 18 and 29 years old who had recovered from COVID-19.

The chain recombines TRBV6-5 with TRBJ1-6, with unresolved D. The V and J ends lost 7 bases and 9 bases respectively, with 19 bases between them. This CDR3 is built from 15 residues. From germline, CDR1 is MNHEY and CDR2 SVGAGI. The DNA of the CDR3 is TGTGCCAGCAAGACGCAGGAGCTACTAGGTTCACCCCTCCACTTT. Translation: CASKTQELLGSPLHF.

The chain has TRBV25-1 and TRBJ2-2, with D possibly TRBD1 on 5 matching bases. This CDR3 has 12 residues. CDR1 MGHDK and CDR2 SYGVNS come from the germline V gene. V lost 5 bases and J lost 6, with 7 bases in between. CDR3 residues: CASSLGAGELFF. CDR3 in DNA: TGTGCCAGCAGTCTAGGGGCCGGGGAGCTGTTTTTT.

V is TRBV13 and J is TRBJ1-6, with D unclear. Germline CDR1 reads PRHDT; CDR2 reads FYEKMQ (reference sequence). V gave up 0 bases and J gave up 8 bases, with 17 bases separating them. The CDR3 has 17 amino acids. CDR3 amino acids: CASSLGQSGRGDSPLHF. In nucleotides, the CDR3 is TGTGCCAGCAGCTTAGGACAGTCAGGACGGGGAGATTCACCCCTCCACTTT.

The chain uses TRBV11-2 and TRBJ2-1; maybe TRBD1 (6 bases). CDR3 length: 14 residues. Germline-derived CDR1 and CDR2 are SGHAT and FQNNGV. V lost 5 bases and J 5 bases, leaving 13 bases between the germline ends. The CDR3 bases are TGTGCCAGCAGCGCCCGAAGGACAGACAATGAGCAGTTCTTC. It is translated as CASSARRTDNEQFF.

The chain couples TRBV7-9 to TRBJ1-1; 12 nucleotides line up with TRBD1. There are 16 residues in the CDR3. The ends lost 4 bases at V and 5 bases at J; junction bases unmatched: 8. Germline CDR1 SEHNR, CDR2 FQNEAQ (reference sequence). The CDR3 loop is CASSSPGTGGETEAFF. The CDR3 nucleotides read TGTGCCAGCAGCTCCCCCGGGACAGGGGGCGAAACTGAAGCTTTCTTT.

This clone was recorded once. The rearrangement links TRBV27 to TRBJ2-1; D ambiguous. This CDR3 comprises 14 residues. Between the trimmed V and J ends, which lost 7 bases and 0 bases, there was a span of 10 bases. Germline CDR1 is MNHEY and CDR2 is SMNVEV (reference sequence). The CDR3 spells CASKRPGSYNEQFF. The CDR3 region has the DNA TGTGCCAGCAAGAGGCCTGGCTCCTACAATGAGCAGTTCTTC.

As DNA, the CDR3 is TGTGCCAGCAGCCCTCCCTGGGACAGGGAGGATTCTGAAAAACTGTTTTTT. Amino acids: CASSPPWDREDSEKLFF. The genes are TRBV28 and TRBJ1-4, with TRBD1 identical over 9 bases. V dropped 6 bases and J dropped 7; count of bases not matched to a gene: 15. The CDR3 spans 17 residues. Germline V gene sequence: CDR1 MDHEN, CDR2 SYDVKM.

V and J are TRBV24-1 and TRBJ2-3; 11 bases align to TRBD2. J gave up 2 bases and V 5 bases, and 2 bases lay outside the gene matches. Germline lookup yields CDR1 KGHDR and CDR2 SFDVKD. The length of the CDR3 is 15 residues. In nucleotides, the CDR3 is TGTGCCACCAGTGTGACTAGCGGGAACACAGATACGCAGTATTTT. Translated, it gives CATSVTSGNTDTQYF.

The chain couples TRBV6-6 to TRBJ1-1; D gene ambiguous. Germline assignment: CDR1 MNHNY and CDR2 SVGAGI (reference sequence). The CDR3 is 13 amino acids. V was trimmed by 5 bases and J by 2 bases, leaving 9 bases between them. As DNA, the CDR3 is TGTGCCAGCAGTCAACCGGGTAACACTGAAGCTTTCTTT. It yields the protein CASSQPGNTEAFF.

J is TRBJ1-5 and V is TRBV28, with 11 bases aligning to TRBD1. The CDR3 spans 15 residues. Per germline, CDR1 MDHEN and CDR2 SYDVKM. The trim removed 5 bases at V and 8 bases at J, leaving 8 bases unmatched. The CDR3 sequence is CASSPGQGVRKPQHF. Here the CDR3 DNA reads TGTGCCAGCAGTCCGGGACAGGGGGTAAGGAAGCCCCAGCATTTT.

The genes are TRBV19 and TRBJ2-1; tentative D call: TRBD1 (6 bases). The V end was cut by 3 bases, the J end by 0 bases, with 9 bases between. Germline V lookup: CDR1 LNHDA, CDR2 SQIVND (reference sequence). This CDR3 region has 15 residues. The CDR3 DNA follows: TGTGCCAGTAGTATCCGGACAGCCTCCTACAATGAGCAGTTCTTC. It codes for CASSIRTASYNEQFF.